The source of this TCR beta chain is a study of graft-versus-host responses after intestinal transplantation. Study details: Transplant recipients had multivisceral, liver-intestinal, or isolated intestinal grafts. All recipients got anti-thymocyte globulin induction, then tacrolimus and steroids for approximately three years. Study-level findings and limits: Elevated graft-versus-host to host-versus-graft clonal ratios in allografts were recorded for patients with graft-donor T cell macrochimerism. GvH clones occurred in recipient marrow; some first appeared in ileum or blood.

This clone is a singleton in its sample. Its matching antigen is unknown. Sequencing used immunoSEQ multiplex PCR; TCRdb keeps in-frame clones, though not all of them. Of tens of thousands of clones listed, 92% are singletons. Germline CDR1 is MNHNS and CDR2 is SASEGT. Trimming removed 3 bases from V and 0 bases from J, with 3 bases in between. The CDR3 runs to 13 residues. Material: unstimulated CD4+ T cells sorted from spleen or lymph node cells, obtained before transplant. The receptor's source is a human donor who was the organ donor for an intestinal transplant. The chain has TRBV6-1 and TRBJ2-1; D uncertain. This CDR3 reads CASSDGSYNEQFF. Written as DNA, the CDR3 is TGTGCCAGCAGTGACGGCTCCTACAATGAGCAGTTCTTC.